This T cell receptor beta chain was documented in a study of CD8+ T cells in alopecia areata. Study information: Each day, treated patients took oral tofacitinib twice, at 5 to 10 mg per dose. General study points: Researchers report lesional scalp, most notably alopecia totalis/universalis, outstripped normal scalp in clonality.

With 6 bases removed from V and 9 bases from J, the gap between germline ends came to 17 bases. The CDR3 sequence is 13 residues long. CDR1 is SEHNR and CDR2 is FQNEAQ in the germline V gene (reference sequence). Remarks on this clone: The antigen is undetermined.

After isolation, RNA underwent reverse transcription to generate cDNA as the sequencing template. Only in-frame clones appear in the TCRdb table, and some are missing; sequencing was by immunoSEQ multiplex PCR. Among 110,000 to 150,000 clones listed, about three fifths were seen once. V usage is TRBV7-9 and J usage is TRBJ2-5; D is possibly TRBD1 or TRBD2 (6 bases each). This TCR derives from a human donor with alopecia areata. The source material was CD4+ T cells sorted from blood, sampled at week 0. The CDR3 DNA reads as TGTGCCAGCAGAAGGGGGGTCGAGGATTCCCAGTACTTC. It is translated as CASRRGVEDSQYF.